What follows are 11 T cell receptor beta chains derived from one specimen sequenced in a study of CD8 T cells in ankylosing spondylitis. The antigens these receptors bind are not known. Broader study findings: For ankylosing spondylitis blood, a TCR beta motif of about eight highly homologous variants appeared characteristic.

TCRdb fed the 5' RACE reads into MiXCR, producing one record per CDR3 protein. This table has under 950,000 distinct CDR3 sequences, 15% to 20% appearing once. The material sequenced was blood, either unsorted or a sorted T cell fraction (not recorded which). These TCRs come from a male donor with ankylosing spondylitis.

The chain employs TRBV14 and TRBJ2-7; no reliable D call. The CDR3 has 13 residues. Trimming left V 0 bases short and J 6 bases short, with 9 bases between. The germline gives CDR1 SGHDN, CDR2 FVKESK. The CDR3 here is CASSQDLVGEQYF. As DNA, the CDR3 is TGTGCCAGCAGCCAAGATCTCGTAGGCGAGCAGTACTTC. The full variable domain, with the rest looked up from reference TRBV14 and TRBJ2-7, is EAGVTQFPSHSVIEKGQTVTLRCDPISGHDNLYWYRRVMGKEIKFLLHFVKESKQDESGMPNNRFLAERTGGTYSTLKVQPAELEDSGVYFCASSQDLVGEQYFGPGTRLTVT.

There are a few counts of this clonotype. The CDR3 nucleotides are TGCGCCAGCAGCCCTGACAGGGTTTCTGAAAAACTGTTTTTT. Residues: CASSPDRVSEKLFF. The chain links TRBV5-1 to TRBJ1-4; 7 bases map to TRBD1. The CDR3 has 14 residues. Germline lookup yields CDR1 SGHRS and CDR2 YFSETQ. V lost 4 bases and J lost 7; bases outside the gene matches: 7.

V gene TRBV20-1 combines with J gene TRBJ2-7; D is perhaps TRBD1 or TRBD2 (5 bases each). CDR3 length: 16 residues. Germline CDR1 reads DFQATT; CDR2 reads SNEGSKA (reference sequence). Deletions cut 3 bases from V and 2 bases from J, with 20 bases between. CDR3 coding DNA: TGCAGTGCTAGGGCCAACCGGGACGGATATCCCTACGAGCAGTACTTC. It yields the protein CSARANRDGYPYEQYF.

The chain joins TRBV10-3 to TRBJ2-7; D is uncertain. The V gene's germline CDR1 is ENHRY and CDR2 SYGVKD. This CDR3 spans 15 amino acids. V gave up 0 bases and J gave up 3 bases, with 12 bases separating them. CDR3 sequence: CAISESRGTLYEQYF. The CDR3 DNA reads TGTGCCATCAGTGAGTCTAGAGGAACCCTCTACGAGCAGTACTTC.

The chain links TRBV4-3 to TRBJ1-6; TRBD1 matches at 7 bases. The CDR3 runs to 16 residues. From germline, CDR1 is LGHNA and CDR2 YSLEER. J was trimmed by 9 bases and V by 4 bases; bases with no gene match: 12. CDR3 bases: TGCGCCAGCAGCCCCGGGACAGCCCGCGGCGGTTCACCCCTCCACTTT. Protein: CASSPGTARGGSPLHF.

The chain combines TRBV5-6 with TRBJ2-1; a weak D match, TRBD2 (7 bases). CDR3 size: 15 residues. Germline assignment: CDR1 SGHDT and CDR2 YYEEEE. V dropped 4 bases and J dropped 0 bases, with 11 bases sitting between them. CDR3 sequence reads: CASSLRGLSYNEQFF. The CDR3 DNA follows: TGTGCCAGCAGCCTGCGGGGGCTCTCCTACAATGAGCAGTTCTTC.

This clonotype was picked up many times. The chain combines TRBV24-1 with TRBJ2-5, with TRBD2 matching 12 bases. The CDR3 sequence is 15 residues long. CDR1 is KGHDR, CDR2 SFDVKD, per germline. V trimming: 2 bases; J trimming: 4 bases; junction bases outside the gene matches: 1. CDR3: CATSDSGLAGETQYF. The CDR3 coding sequence is TGTGCCACCAGTGATTCGGGACTAGCGGGAGAGACCCAGTACTTC.

This chain uses TRBV29-1 with TRBJ2-4, with a tentative D call TRBD1 (5 bases). Germline lookup yields CDR1 SQVTM and CDR2 ANQGSEA. Trimming left V 7 bases short and J 0 bases short, with 10 bases between. The CDR3 covers 13 residues. CDR3 in amino acids: CSAKGLAKNIQYF. The CDR3 region has the DNA TGCAGCGCGAAGGGGTTAGCCAAAAACATTCAGTACTTC. Full variable domain (rest looked up from reference TRBV29-1 and TRBJ2-4): SAVISQKPSRDICQRGTSLTIQCQVDSQVTMMFWYRQQPGQSLTLIATANQGSEATYESGFVIDKFPISRPNLTFSTLTVSNMSPEDSSIYLCSAKGLAKNIQYFGAGTRLSVL.

This clonotype was detected a few times. This chain connects TRBV11-1 to TRBJ2-1, with 14 bases that match TRBD2. The CDR3 contains 20 residues. V was pared by 1 base and J by 0 bases, with 8 bases of the junction left unmatched. CDR1 and CDR2 (germline): SGHAT, FQDESV (reference sequence). The CDR3 bases are TGTGCCAGCAGCTTAGGGGCGGGACTAGCGGGGGCCAGCTCCTACAATGAGCAGTTCTTC. It codes for CASSLGAGLAGASSYNEQFF.

The chain has TRBV5-1 and TRBJ2-7; 9 nucleotides agree with TRBD1. This CDR3 region has 15 residues. Per the germline V gene, CDR1 is SGHRS and CDR2 is YFSETQ. V dropped 0 bases and J dropped 3; count of bases not matched to a gene: 4. The chain's CDR3 is CASSLDGQGLYEQYF. The CDR3 nucleotides read TGCGCCAGCAGCTTGGACGGACAGGGGCTCTACGAGCAGTACTTC.

The chain couples TRBV27 to TRBJ2-1; 12 bases fit TRBD1. This CDR3 is 15 amino acids long. The junction had 7 bases not matched to a gene; V was cut back by 5 bases and J by 8 bases. Germline lookup yields CDR1 MNHEY and CDR2 SMNVEV (reference sequence). The CDR3 DNA reads as TGTGCCAGCAGTCCCGGGACAGGGGGCATTGATGAGCAGTTCTTC. Translation gives CASSPGTGGIDEQFF.